This T cell receptor beta chain was sequenced in a study of T cell responses to AZD1222 COVID-19 vaccine. Assay: immunoSEQ multiplex PCR; the TCRdb copy retains only in-frame clones and omits some. The sample comprises around 200,000 clones, about 91% of which are singletons, and roughly 0.49% rests with the top ten. Broader study findings: Nearly half of spike-specific TCRs reportedly go after variant regions that carry no mutations.

The table lists this clone with a few counts. No antigen is known for it. J lost 1 base, V lost 1 base, and 7 bases had no gene match. In germline, CDR1 is SGHKS, CDR2 YYEKEE (reference sequence). The CDR3 is 17 amino acids. The chain recombines TRBV5-5 with TRBJ2-2, with TRBD2 identical over 7 bases. The source material was peripheral blood, sampled on day 0 of AZD1222 vaccination. The source is an adult in good health. CDR3 sequence (DNA): TGTGCCAGCAGCTTGACGGGGTCTAGCGGGAACACCGGGGAGCTGTTTTTT. Protein product: CASSLTGSSGNTGELFF.